The table lists the clone carrying this T cell receptor beta chain with a few counts. The time point here: sample taken at primary tumor resection. Unsorted whole RNA from tumor, nontumor lung or frozen PBMC underwent sequencing. 72 TRACERx patients with early, untreated non-small cell lung cancer donated samples. This sample stems from a study of spatial heterogeneity in lung cancer. This CDR3 contains 14 residues. V was trimmed by 3 bases and J by 2 bases, leaving 10 bases between them. Germline CDR1 MNHNS, CDR2 SASEGT. A single record per CDR3 protein comes from TCRdb applying MiXCR to the 5' RACE reads. The table lists 40,000 to 45,000 distinct CDR3 sequences, roughly an eighth of them singletons, with 55% to 60% in the top ten.

The specimen was PBMCs, collected at surgery. The sequence derives from a male donor with early-stage non-small cell lung cancer. The rearrangement links TRBV6-1 to TRBJ1-1; no reliable D call. CDR3 amino acids: CASSEGYSNTEAFF. The CDR3 nucleotides are TGTGCCAGCAGTGAGGGGTACAGCAACACTGAAGCTTTCTTT.